This T cell receptor (beta chain) was sequenced in a study of blood T cell repertoires in COVID-19. Study-level background: Samples came from the United States, Italy and Spain, spanning acute and convalescent COVID-19. The cDNA or gDNA used as material had been derived from T cells, B-cell-depleted T cells, or PBMCs.

Per the authors' pipeline: The assay estimated nucleated cells by amplifying reference gene primers. The repertoire was sequenced with immunoSEQ multiplex PCR; TCRdb's copy has only in-frame clones and lacks some. V, J and clone size are taken as reported in that table, and D and trimming were inferred from the DNA itself. In the table there are hundreds of thousands of clones, around nine tenths of which are singletons. The germline V gene has CDR1 SGHTS and CDR2 YDEGEE. The CDR3 totals 13 residues. V lost 4 bases and J 7 bases, leaving 12 bases between the germline ends. The source is a man between 65 and 85 years old with acute or convalescent COVID-19. The sample consisted of peripheral blood. This chain joins TRBV5-8 and TRBJ1-5, with no clear D. Written as DNA, the CDR3 is TGTGCCAGCAGCGTGTGGGCTGGCCAGCCCCAGCATTTT. Translated, it gives CASSVWAGQPQHF. Based on the CDR3 plus reference TRBV5-8 and TRBJ1-5, the full variable domain is EAGVTQSPTHLIKTRGQQATLRCSPISGHTSVYWYQQALGLGLQFLLWYDEGEERNRGNFPPRFSGRQFPNYSSELNVNALELEDSALYLCASSVWAGQPQHFGDGTRLSIL.